This T cell receptor (beta chain) was profiled in a study of blood T cell repertoires in COVID-19. As for the study in general: Collection of acute and convalescent COVID-19 samples took place in the United States, Italy and Spain. T cells, B-cell-depleted T cells, or PBMCs supplied cDNA or gDNA.

Per the original data handling: Using reference gene primer amplification, nucleated cell counts were estimated. This table comes from immunoSEQ multiplex PCR, and its TCRdb copy is limited to in-frame clones, with some not included. V and J calls and clone size are those listed in that table; D and trimming were worked out from the DNA. The sample has approximately 130,000 clones, 75% to 90% seen once. This clone was counted a few times. Other DNA sequences in this specimen translate into the identical CDR3. Per germline, CDR1 SGDLS and CDR2 YYNGEE. This CDR3 has 16 amino acids. Trimming shortened V by 0 bases and J by 2 bases, and 11 bases separated the two germline ends.

The TCR comes from a human donor in a cohort sampled during active COVID-19. The sample comprised peripheral blood. V usage is TRBV9 and J usage is TRBJ2-2; D possibly corresponds to TRBD1 (6 bases). The CDR3 coding sequence is TGTGCCAGCAGCGTAGTGGCAGGGGCCAACACCGGGGAGCTGTTTTTT. This sequence encodes CASSVVAGANTGELFF.